These 26 T cell receptor beta chains were sequenced from one sample in a study of neurological immune-mediated disorders. Each CDR3 protein gets one entry after TCRdb re-called the 5' RACE reads with MiXCR. Of more than 35,000 distinct CDR3 sequences in the sample, around 6% were seen once. The sample taken for sequencing was CD4+ T cells from blood. These receptor sequences come from a woman in her thirties or forties in good health.

This clonotype was detected many times. The chain combines TRBV5-1 with TRBJ1-3; 9 bases are shared with TRBD1. After removal of 3 bases from V and 3 bases from J, the junction contained 4 bases not matched to a gene. The CDR3 is made up of 15 amino acids. The V gene's germline CDR1 is SGHRS and CDR2 YFSETQ. The CDR3 nucleotides read TGCGCCAGCAGCTCCGGGACAGGGTTTGGAAACACCATATATTTT. It codes for CASSSGTGFGNTIYF.

This clonotype was observed many times. V gene TRBV27 combines with J gene TRBJ1-6; perhaps TRBD1 as D (5 bases). With 8 bases removed from V and 9 bases from J, the gap between germline ends came to 14 bases. This CDR3 is built from 13 residues. The germline gives CDR1 MNHEY, CDR2 SMNVEV (reference sequence). The CDR3 DNA reads TGTGCCAGCCAATCGACAGCTTCTTCACCCCTCCACTTT. It encodes CASQSTASSPLHF.

The chain uses TRBV30 and TRBJ1-2, with a weak D call TRBD1 (6 bases). The CDR3 consists of 13 residues. Germline loops: CDR1 GTSNPN, CDR2 SVGIG (reference sequence). V dropped 4 bases and J dropped 2 bases, with 11 bases sitting between them. In nucleotides, the CDR3 is TGTGCCTGGACAGGGGTCCCAAACTATGGCTACACCTTC. Its translation: CAWTGVPNYGYTF.

This CDR3 reads CASSLLAGGTDTQYF. CDR3 nucleotide sequence: TGTGCCAGCAGCTTGCTAGCGGGAGGTACAGATACGCAGTATTTT. V is TRBV11-2 and J is TRBJ2-3, with TRBD2 matching 11 bases. After removal of 3 bases from V and 3 bases from J, the junction contained 2 bases not matched to a gene. The germline CDR1 and CDR2 sequences are SGHAT and FQNNGV. There are 15 residues in the CDR3.

This clonotype appeared many times. The chain combines TRBV4-1 with TRBJ1-2; D ambiguous. V dropped 5 bases and J dropped 0 bases, with 7 bases sitting between them. This CDR3 is built from 13 residues. Per the germline V gene, CDR1 is MGHRA and CDR2 is YSYEKL. DNA of the CDR3: TGCGCCAGCAGCAACGCCGCTAACTATGGCTACACCTTC. It codes for CASSNAANYGYTF.

Ten or more counts support this clonotype. The chain combines TRBV5-1 with TRBJ1-2; no clear D gene. Germline V lookup: CDR1 SGHRS, CDR2 YFSETQ. The CDR3 consists of 13 residues. Trimming removed 2 bases from V and 3 bases from J, with 8 bases in between. CDR3 sequence reads: CASSFGGDYGYTF. CDR3 nucleotides: TGCGCCAGCAGCTTCGGCGGAGACTATGGCTACACCTTC.

The chain recombines TRBV2 with TRBJ2-3; D remains unclear. The CDR3 length is 16 residues. Per germline, CDR1 SNHLY and CDR2 FYNNEI. Trimming stripped 6 bases from V and 4 bases from J, with 20 bases between. In DNA form, the CDR3 reads TGTGCCAGCAGCACCTTGGCCCCCCGCCCCTCAGATACGCAGTATTTT. Translated: CASSTLAPRPSDTQYF.

This clonotype was recorded at least ten times. The chain is built from TRBV20-1 and TRBJ2-5; D is perhaps TRBD1 or TRBD2 (5 bases each). Germline values: CDR1 DFQATT, CDR2 SNEGSKA (reference sequence). The CDR3 length is 13 residues. V shed 6 bases and J shed 1 base, with 12 bases lying between them. The CDR3 DNA is TGCAGTGCGCGGCCGGGACCCCAAGAGACCCAGTACTTC. Residues: CSARPGPQETQYF.

At least ten counts were recorded for this clonotype. The CDR3 bases are TGTGCCAGCAGTACACCTAGCGGGAGCTCCTACAATGAGCAGTTCTTC. This translates into CASSTPSGSSYNEQFF. V usage is TRBV6-5 and J usage is TRBJ2-1, with TRBD2 matching 10 bases. Germline V lookup: CDR1 MNHEY, CDR2 SVGAGI. The CDR3 has 16 amino acids. The junction had 4 bases not matched to a gene; V was cut back by 5 bases and J by 0 bases.

This clonotype was found many times. The genes are TRBV12-3 or TRBV12-4 and TRBJ2-1, with D possibly being TRBD2 (6 bases). This CDR3 has 15 amino acids. The V gene lost 5 bases and the J gene lost 4 bases, with 15 bases spanning the gap. The CDR3 reads CASSRAASDYNEQFF. The CDR3 DNA follows: TGTGCCAGCAGTAGGGCGGCTAGCGATTACAATGAGCAGTTCTTC.

This clonotype was detected ten times or more. V is TRBV21-1 and J is TRBJ2-5; TRBD2 was called by the table and not checked on the DNA. TRBV21-1 is a pseudogene segment. CDR3 length: 17 amino acids. The CDR3 loop reads CASSKRASGDLQETQYF. The CDR3 DNA follows: TGTGCCAGCAGCAAACGGGCTAGCGGGGATCTCCAAGAGACCCAGTACTTC.

J is TRBJ1-2 and V is TRBV6-6; 7 bases fit TRBD1. This CDR3 has 13 residues. V lost 6 bases, J lost 8 bases, and 9 bases stayed unmatched. In germline, CDR1 is MNHNY, CDR2 SVGAGI (reference sequence). CDR3 in DNA: TGTGCCAGCAGATACGGACAGGAGTGGGGCTACACCTTC. This translates into CASRYGQEWGYTF.

In its sample, this clonotype is medium-sized. V gene TRBV20-1 combines with J gene TRBJ1-2, with D hard to call. This CDR3 region has 17 residues. V was clipped by 1 base and J by 4 bases, with 22 bases between them. CDR1 DFQATT and CDR2 SNEGSKA come from the germline V gene (reference sequence). For the CDR3, the DNA is TGCAGTGCTAGAGGGCTTGGGATGACTACAGAGTCCTATGGCTACACCTTC. Encoded protein: CSARGLGMTTESYGYTF.

Many counts were recorded for this clonotype. This chain joins TRBV18 and TRBJ2-7, with D perhaps TRBD1 or TRBD2 (5 bases each). Trimming took 1 base from V and 3 from J, leaving 16 bases between them. The V gene's germline CDR1 is KGHSH and CDR2 LQKENI. The CDR3 totals 16 residues. The chain's CDR3 is CASSPRVILGDYEQYF. For the CDR3, the DNA is TGTGCCAGCTCACCACGCGTTATACTGGGGGACTACGAGCAGTACTTC.

The chain is built from TRBV28 and TRBJ2-7; TRBD1 might be the D (6 bases). Trimming shortened V by 5 bases and J by 4 bases, and 18 bases separated the two germline ends. The germline V gene has CDR1 MDHEN and CDR2 SYDVKM. The CDR3 spans 15 residues. The CDR3 loop reads CASSPPGHGLYEQYF. The CDR3 nucleotides are TGTGCCAGCAGTCCGCCGGGACACGGTCTTTACGAGCAGTACTTC. Combining the CDR3 with reference TRBV28 and TRBJ2-7 gives the whole variable domain DVKVTQSSRYLVKRTGEKVFLECVQDMDHENMFWYRQDPGLGLRLIYFSYDVKMKEKGDIPEGYSVSREKKERFSLILESASTNQTSMYLCASSPPGHGLYEQYFGPGTRLTVT.

This clonotype was seen many times. A junction end diverges from the germline sequence, so it may reflect a read error. This chain links TRBV20-1 with TRBJ2-3; 8 bases map to TRBD2. Germline CDR1 reads DFQATT; CDR2 reads SNEGSKA (reference sequence). This CDR3 comprises 12 residues. CDR3 sequence: CSTSGSTDTQYF. In DNA, the CDR3 is TGCAGTACTAGCGGTTCCACAGATACGCAGTATTTT.

This clonotype was observed at least ten times. The rearrangement joins TRBV10-3 to TRBJ1-1, with D maybe TRBD1 (6 bases). Germline assignment: CDR1 ENHRY and CDR2 SYGVKD. The CDR3 has 16 amino acids. The germline V and J ends were trimmed by 1 base and 2 bases, with 14 bases remaining between them. For the CDR3, the DNA is TGTGCCATCAGTGAGTTGCAGGGGCGAACCAACACTGAAGCTTTCTTT. Translated, it gives CAISELQGRTNTEAFF.

This clonotype was observed many times. CDR3 loop: CASRLTTSGTSTDTQYF. CDR3 nucleotides: TGTGCCAGCAGGCTCACGACTAGCGGGACGAGCACAGATACGCAGTATTTT. The genes are TRBV2 and TRBJ2-3, with 11 nucleotides matching TRBD2. The CDR3 sequence is 17 residues long. Germline assignment: CDR1 SNHLY and CDR2 FYNNEI. The trim removed 6 bases at V and 0 bases at J, leaving 8 bases unmatched.

This clonotype was detected ten times or more. This rearrangement joins TRBV25-1 to TRBJ2-6; no clear D gene. Germline values: CDR1 MGHDK, CDR2 SYGVNS. Trimming took off 4 bases at V and 4 bases at J, with 11 bases between the two ends. CDR3 length equals 15 residues. CDR3 protein: CASSVQGSGANVLTF. For the CDR3, the DNA is TGTGCCAGCAGTGTACAAGGCTCGGGGGCCAACGTCCTGACTTTC.

This clonotype showed up many times. The chain uses TRBV5-1 and TRBJ2-3; D call uncertain. Germline lookup yields CDR1 SGHRS and CDR2 YFSETQ. CDR3 length equals 15 residues. V was shortened by 0 bases and J by 2 bases, with 10 bases between the two germline ends. The CDR3 here is CASSLADITTDTQYF. As DNA, the CDR3 is TGCGCCAGCAGCTTGGCCGACATAACCACAGATACGCAGTATTTT. The full variable domain, with the rest looked up from reference TRBV5-1 and TRBJ2-3, is KAGVTQTPRYLIKTRGQQVTLSCSPISGHRSVSWYQQTPGQGLQFLFEYFSETQRNKGNFPGRFSGRQFSNSRSEMNVSTLELGDSALYLCASSLADITTDTQYFGPGTRLTVL.

This clonotype occurred many times. The chain has TRBV4-1 and TRBJ2-1; TRBD1 might be the D (6 bases). Germline V gene data show CDR1 as MGHRA and CDR2 as YSYEKL. The CDR3 has 15 residues. Trimming left V 2 bases short and J 1 base short, with 9 bases between. The CDR3 loop is CASSQRQESYNEQFF. Written as DNA, the CDR3 is TGCGCCAGCAGCCAACGACAGGAATCCTACAATGAGCAGTTCTTC.

This clonotype was recorded at least ten times. This chain connects TRBV5-1 to TRBJ2-3; 8 bases are a match to TRBD2. CDR1 is SGHRS and CDR2 is YFSETQ in the germline V gene. The ends lost 4 bases at V and 1 base at J; junction bases unmatched: 8. The length of the CDR3 is 16 residues. The CDR3 here is CASSPTTSGRTDTQYF. In DNA, the CDR3 is TGCGCCAGCAGCCCTACTACTAGCGGCCGCACAGATACGCAGTATTTT.

This clonotype was counted ten times or more. The junction does not match germline at one end; this may be a read error. This CDR3 is CASSIAGGELFF. In nucleotides, the CDR3 is TGTGCTAGCAGCATTGCGGGAGGGGAGCTGTTTTTT. The chain combines TRBV7-7 with TRBJ2-2, with D maybe TRBD2 (6 bases). Germline CDR1 reads SSHAT; CDR2 reads FNYEAQ (reference sequence). The CDR3 is made up of 12 amino acids.

This chain uses TRBV12-3 or TRBV12-4 with TRBJ2-3, with no clear D. This CDR3 is 13 amino acids long. Between the trimmed V and J ends, which lost 6 bases and 2 bases, there was a span of 9 bases. The CDR3 sequence: CASSRLSTDTQYF. In DNA, the CDR3 is TGTGCCAGCAGCCGACTTTCCACAGATACGCAGTATTTT.

This clonotype came up many times. The V call is TRBV5-1, the J call TRBJ2-1, with 8 bases that match TRBD2. The CDR3 covers 13 residues. V was pared by 10 bases and J by 7 bases, with 10 bases of the junction left unmatched. CDR1 is SGHRS, CDR2 YFSETQ, per germline. CDR3 nucleotide sequence: TGCGCCTCCTACCCGGGAGGGGGGAATGAGCAGTTCTTC. Residues: CASYPGGGNEQFF.

There are many counts of this clonotype. The V and J genes are TRBV28 and TRBJ1-5, with a possible D match to TRBD1 (5 bases). Per the germline V gene, CDR1 is MDHEN and CDR2 is SYDVKM. V was clipped by 6 bases and J by 2 bases, with 11 bases between them. The CDR3 contains 14 residues. The chain's CDR3 is CASRMGVGNQPQHF. CDR3 coding DNA: TGTGCCAGCAGAATGGGGGTCGGCAATCAGCCCCAGCATTTT.